This section outlines one T cell receptor (beta chain) sequence together with its context. The antigen is undetermined. The sample originates from a study of cytomegalovirus exposure and HLA in healthy donors. Overall study context: Around 200 million T cells yielded approximately 100 million unique TCR beta sequences, as an earlier analysis found. The study's findings and limits: Rare TCR sequences dominated, though some public TCRs recurred in many donors.

The germline V gene encodes CDR1 SNHLY and CDR2 FYNNEI. Trimming removed 4 bases from V and 0 bases from J, with 13 bases in between. The CDR3 is 16 residues long. Researchers ran the PCR with 60 Vbeta and 13 Jbeta primers. Clones were read by immunoSEQ multiplex PCR, and TCRdb kept only the in-frame ones, dropping some. The data hold 150,000 to 200,000 clones, with approximately 80% observed a single time. The chain recombines TRBV2 with TRBJ1-3; no clear D gene. The clonotype was recovered from a woman aged 30 to 39 in good health and CMV-seronegative. Material for sequencing was PBMCs. The DNA for the CDR3 is TGTGCCAGCAGTGGCTCGGGTAGGAGCTCTGGAAACACCATATATTTT. Amino acid sequence: CASSGSGRSSGNTIYF.